The text below deals with one T cell receptor (beta chain). The antigen remains undetermined. These data are taken from a study of T cell repertoires in cytomegalovirus infection. Across the whole study: Signatures in public TCR beta sequences pointed to both CMV infection and matching HLA type.

Losses at the gene ends were 5 bases for V and 8 bases for J; bases not matched to a gene: 11. The CDR3 consists of 15 residues. The V gene's germline CDR1 is SEHNR and CDR2 FQNEAQ (reference sequence). Overall study results and limits: Carriers of CMV plus the relevant HLA were identified by cumulative public TCR beta family frequency.

TCRdb re-called the reads through MiXCR, storing one row per CDR3 protein. This sample has approximately 500,000 distinct CDR3 sequences; about 15% occur once, and the top ten carry roughly a quarter. This sequence was found in a human donor in good health (CMV status not recorded). Some clones in this sample may be carry-over from other donors' samples. Sequencing was carried out using CD8+ T cells from PBMCs. V usage is TRBV7-9 and J usage is TRBJ2-1; the match to TRBD1 covers 8 bases. CDR3 nucleotides: TGTGCCAGCAGCGCCTCGGGACAGGCTATCGATGAGCAGTTCTTC. Its translation: CASSASGQAIDEQFF. Full variable domain (outside the CDR3, taken from reference TRBV7-9 and TRBJ2-1): DTGVSQNPRHKITKRGQNVTFRCDPISEHNRLYWYRQTLGQGPEFLTYFQNEAQLEKSRLLSDRFSAERPKGSFSTLEIQRTEQGDSAMYLCASSASGQAIDEQFFGPGTRLTVL.